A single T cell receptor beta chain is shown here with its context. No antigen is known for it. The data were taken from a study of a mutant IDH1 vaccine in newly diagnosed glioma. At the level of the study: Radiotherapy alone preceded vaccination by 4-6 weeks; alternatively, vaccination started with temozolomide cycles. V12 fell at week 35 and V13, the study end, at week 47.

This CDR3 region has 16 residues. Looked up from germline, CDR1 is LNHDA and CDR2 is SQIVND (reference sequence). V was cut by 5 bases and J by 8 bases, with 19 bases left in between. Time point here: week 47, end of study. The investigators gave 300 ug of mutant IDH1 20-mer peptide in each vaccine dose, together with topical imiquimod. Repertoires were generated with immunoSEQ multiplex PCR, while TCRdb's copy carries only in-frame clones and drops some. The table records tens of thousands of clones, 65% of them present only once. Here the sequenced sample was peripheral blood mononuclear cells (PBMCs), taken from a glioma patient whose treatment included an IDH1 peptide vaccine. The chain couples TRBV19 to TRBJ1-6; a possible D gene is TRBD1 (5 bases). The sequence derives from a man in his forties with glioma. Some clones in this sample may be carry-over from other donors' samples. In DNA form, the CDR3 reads TGTGCCAGTAGTGGGGCCTCAGGGAAGGTGTATTCACCCCTCCACTTT. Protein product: CASSGASGKVYSPLHF.